This T cell receptor (beta chain) was obtained from a study of early stage breast cancer tumors. Clones were sequenced by immunoSEQ multiplex PCR, and TCRdb holds only the in-frame ones, with some missing. The sample lists fewer than 80,000 clones; around 80% were seen once. CDR1 and CDR2 (germline): SGHKS, YYEKEE (reference sequence). The junction had 5 bases not matched to a gene; V was cut back by 1 base and J by 4 bases. The CDR3 covers 15 residues. This rearrangement joins TRBV5-5 to TRBJ1-5, with 7 bases lining up with TRBD1. The sequence was collected from a person aged 40-50 years with breast cancer. Sequencing was done on a sample of blood. The CDR3 sequence: CASSLFGQENQPQHF. DNA of the CDR3: TGTGCCAGCAGCTTGTTCGGACAGGAGAATCAGCCCCAGCATTTT.